A single sample is the source of the 4 T cell receptor beta chains below, sequenced in a study of blood T cell repertoires in COVID-19. Assay used: immunoSEQ multiplex PCR; TCRdb lists only in-frame clones, some missing. This sample has 450,000 to 500,000 clones, with approximately 85% found just once. Material for sequencing was peripheral blood. The source is a human donor in a cohort sampled during active COVID-19.

This clone has just a few counts. The J gene is TRBJ1-5, the V gene TRBV6-2 or TRBV6-3; 9 bases agree with TRBD1. CDR3 size: 14 residues. CDR1 is MNHEY, CDR2 SVGEGT, per germline. V gave up 5 bases and J gave up 6 bases; unmatched junction bases: 5. The DNA for the CDR3 is TGTGCCAGCAGTACGGACAGGGGCAGTCAGCCCCAGCATTTT. This gives the protein CASSTDRGSQPQHF.

Only one count was recorded for this clone. V is TRBV7-3 and J is TRBJ2-7; D perhaps matches TRBD1 (6 bases). The germline V gene has CDR1 SGHTA and CDR2 FQGTGA. Between the trimmed V and J ends, which lost 5 bases and 2 bases, there was a span of 16 bases. The CDR3 covers 15 residues. CDR3 protein: CASSRTGSRAYEQYF. CDR3 sequence (DNA): TGTGCCAGCAGCCGTACAGGGTCGAGGGCCTACGAGCAGTACTTC. The whole variable domain, filled in from reference TRBV7-3 and TRBJ2-7, reads GAGVSQTPSNKVTEKGKYVELRCDPISGHTALYWYRQSLGQGPEFLIYFQGTGAADDSGLPNDRFFAVRPEGSVSTLKIQRTERGDSAVYLCASSRTGSRAYEQYFGPGTRLTVT.

The V gene is TRBV18, the J gene TRBJ1-1; D might be TRBD1 (5 bases). Trimming cost V 3 bases and J 1 base, with 6 bases left between them. The CDR3 runs to 13 residues. Looked up from germline, CDR1 is KGHSH and CDR2 is LQKENI. The CDR3 sequence is CASSPTENTEAFF. The CDR3 DNA follows: TGTGCCAGCTCACCGACAGAGAACACTGAAGCTTTCTTT.

V gene TRBV5-5 combines with J gene TRBJ2-2; TRBD2 matches at 10 bases. After removal of 0 bases from V and 2 bases from J, the junction contained 1 base not matched to a gene. The CDR3 consists of 16 residues. Germline CDR1 is SGHKS and CDR2 is YYEKEE (reference sequence). The CDR3 nucleotides read TGTGCCAGCAGCTTGGTACTAGCGGGAAACACCGGGGAGCTGTTTTTT. Residues: CASSLVLAGNTGELFF.